This paragraph covers one T cell receptor beta chain sequence. The Seattle patients joined while their infection was active and were tracked longitudinally afterward. The sample is drawn from a study of blood T cell repertoires in COVID-19. Sequencing used immunoSEQ multiplex PCR; TCRdb keeps in-frame clones, though not all of them. The sample consists of 150,000 to 200,000 clones, 75% to 90% of them appearing once. The CDR3 runs to 15 residues. With 1 base clipped from V and 2 bases from J, the junction kept 1 base outside the gene matches. Germline V gene lookup returns CDR1 SGHRS and CDR2 YFSETQ. This TCR came from a woman in her 70s with COVID-19, enrolled during active disease. Source material: peripheral blood. This chain connects TRBV5-1 to TRBJ2-2; 8 bases are a match to TRBD2. DNA for the CDR3: TGCGCCAGCAGCTTGATAGCGGGAAACACCGGGGAGCTGTTTTTT. Amino acids: CASSLIAGNTGELFF. The complete variable domain, with remaining parts taken from reference TRBV5-1 and TRBJ2-2, reads KAGVTQTPRYLIKTRGQQVTLSCSPISGHRSVSWYQQTPGQGLQFLFEYFSETQRNKGNFPGRFSGRQFSNSRSEMNVSTLELGDSALYLCASSLIAGNTGELFFGEGSRLTVL.